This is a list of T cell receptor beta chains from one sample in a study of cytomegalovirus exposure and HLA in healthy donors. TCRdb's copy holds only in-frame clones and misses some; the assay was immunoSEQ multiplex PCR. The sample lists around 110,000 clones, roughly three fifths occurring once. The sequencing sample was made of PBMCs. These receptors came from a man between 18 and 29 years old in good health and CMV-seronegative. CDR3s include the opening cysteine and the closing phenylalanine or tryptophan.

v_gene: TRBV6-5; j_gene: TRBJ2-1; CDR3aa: CASSYYPGQGSEQFF
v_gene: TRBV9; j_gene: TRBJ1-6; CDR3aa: CASSPDINSPLHF
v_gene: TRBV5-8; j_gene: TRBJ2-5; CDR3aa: CASSFVLAGPGAQYF
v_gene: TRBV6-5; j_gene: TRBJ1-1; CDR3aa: CASSHAGDTEAFF
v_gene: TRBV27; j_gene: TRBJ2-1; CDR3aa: CASSPRLNGQGGQFF
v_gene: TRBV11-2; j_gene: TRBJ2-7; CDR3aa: CASSLDRGTSYEQYF
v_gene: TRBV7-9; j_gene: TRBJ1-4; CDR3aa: CASSPDRGNEKLFF
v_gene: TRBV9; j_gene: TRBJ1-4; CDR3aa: CASSPRLTQNLEKLFF
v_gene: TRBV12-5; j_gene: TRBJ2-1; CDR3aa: CASGLRLAGGNNEQFF
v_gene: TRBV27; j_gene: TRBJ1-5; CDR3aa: CASTPGLPQHF
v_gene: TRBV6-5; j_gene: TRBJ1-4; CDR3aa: CASRPSGTGVEKLFF
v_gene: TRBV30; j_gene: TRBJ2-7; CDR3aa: CAWSHPGGSSYEQYF
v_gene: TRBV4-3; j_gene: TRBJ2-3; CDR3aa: CASSQVKDTQYF
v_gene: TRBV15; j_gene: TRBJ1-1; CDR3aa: CATSRDPRPGQGGTEAFF
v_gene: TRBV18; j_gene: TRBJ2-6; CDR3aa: CASSPKTGPSGANVLTF
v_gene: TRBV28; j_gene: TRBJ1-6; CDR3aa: CASSLFSVDIGSYNSPLHF
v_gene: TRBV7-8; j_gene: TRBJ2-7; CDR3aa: CASSLLTLATYEQYF
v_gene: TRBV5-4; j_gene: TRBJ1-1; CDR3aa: CASSKPGQLPGNTEAFF
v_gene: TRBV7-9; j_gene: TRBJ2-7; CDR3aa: CASSPEGLGGHEQYF
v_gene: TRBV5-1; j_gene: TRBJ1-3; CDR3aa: CASSLRTVTSGNTIYF
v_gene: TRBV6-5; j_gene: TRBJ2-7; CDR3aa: CASSDRQGKYEQYF
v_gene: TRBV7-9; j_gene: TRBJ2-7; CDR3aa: CASSRPGLAYEQYF
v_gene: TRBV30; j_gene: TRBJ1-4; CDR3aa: CAWSVGTGLFF
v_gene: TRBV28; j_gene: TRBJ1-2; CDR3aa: CASSPQGTYGYTF
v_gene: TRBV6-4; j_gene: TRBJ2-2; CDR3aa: CASSVSAGGPTGELFF
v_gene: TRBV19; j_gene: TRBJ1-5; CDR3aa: CASSTNLGTGNQPQHF
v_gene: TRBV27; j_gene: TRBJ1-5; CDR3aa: CASSQSAGRAQPQHF
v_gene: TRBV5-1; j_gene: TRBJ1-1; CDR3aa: CASTTAGAGTEAFF
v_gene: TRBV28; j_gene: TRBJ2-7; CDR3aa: CASSLSYTVQYF
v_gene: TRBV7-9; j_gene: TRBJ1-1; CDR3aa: CASSLASGGGTEAFF
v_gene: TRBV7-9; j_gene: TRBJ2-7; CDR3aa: CASSLVGQLALYEQYF
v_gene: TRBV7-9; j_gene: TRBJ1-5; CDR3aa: CASSFLNQPQHF
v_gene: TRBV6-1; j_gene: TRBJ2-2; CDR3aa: CASSELEGHGELFF
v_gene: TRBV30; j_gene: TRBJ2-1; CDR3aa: CAWSPGGGQFF
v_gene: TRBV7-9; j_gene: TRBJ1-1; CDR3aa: CASSQAEGRNTEAFF